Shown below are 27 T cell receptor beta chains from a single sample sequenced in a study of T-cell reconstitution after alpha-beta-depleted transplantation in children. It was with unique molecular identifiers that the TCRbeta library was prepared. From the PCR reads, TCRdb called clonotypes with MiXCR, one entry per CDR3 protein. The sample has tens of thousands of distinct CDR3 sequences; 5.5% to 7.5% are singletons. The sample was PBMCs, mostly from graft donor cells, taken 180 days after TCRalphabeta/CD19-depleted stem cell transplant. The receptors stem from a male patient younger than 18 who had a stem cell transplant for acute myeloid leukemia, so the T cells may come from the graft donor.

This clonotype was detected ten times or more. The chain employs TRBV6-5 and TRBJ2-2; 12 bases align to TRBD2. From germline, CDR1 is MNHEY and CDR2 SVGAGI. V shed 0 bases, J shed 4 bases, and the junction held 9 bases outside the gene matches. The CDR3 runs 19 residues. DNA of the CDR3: TGTGCCAGCAGTTACTCGAGTCTAGCGGGAGGGCTGGCCACCGGGGAGCTGTTTTTT. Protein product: CASSYSSLAGGLATGELFF.

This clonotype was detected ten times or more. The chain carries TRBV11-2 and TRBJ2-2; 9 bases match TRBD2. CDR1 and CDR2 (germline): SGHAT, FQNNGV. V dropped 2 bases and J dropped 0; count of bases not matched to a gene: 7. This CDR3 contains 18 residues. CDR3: CASSLHASGDPNTGELFF. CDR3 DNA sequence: TGTGCCAGCAGCTTACATGCTAGCGGGGACCCGAACACCGGGGAGCTGTTTTTT.

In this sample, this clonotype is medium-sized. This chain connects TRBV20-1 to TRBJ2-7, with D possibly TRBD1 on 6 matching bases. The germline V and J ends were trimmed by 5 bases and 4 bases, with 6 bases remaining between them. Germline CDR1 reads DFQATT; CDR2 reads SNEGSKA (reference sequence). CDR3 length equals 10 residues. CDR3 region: CSAGQYEQYF. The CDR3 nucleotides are TGCAGTGCTGGACAGTACGAGCAGTACTTC.

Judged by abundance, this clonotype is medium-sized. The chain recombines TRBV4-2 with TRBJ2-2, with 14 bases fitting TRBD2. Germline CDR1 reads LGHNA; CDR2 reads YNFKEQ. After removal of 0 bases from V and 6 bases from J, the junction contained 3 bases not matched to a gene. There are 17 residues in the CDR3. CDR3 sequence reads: CASSQDRGLAGAGELFF. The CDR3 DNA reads TGTGCCAGCAGCCAAGATCGGGGACTAGCGGGAGCCGGGGAGCTGTTTTTT.

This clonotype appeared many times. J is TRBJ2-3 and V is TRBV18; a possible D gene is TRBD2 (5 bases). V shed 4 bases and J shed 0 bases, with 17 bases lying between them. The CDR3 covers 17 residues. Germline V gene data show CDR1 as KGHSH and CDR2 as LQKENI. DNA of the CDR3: TGTGCCAGCTCACTACTCGAGGGCCGAACTAGCACAGATACGCAGTATTTT. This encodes CASSLLEGRTSTDTQYF.

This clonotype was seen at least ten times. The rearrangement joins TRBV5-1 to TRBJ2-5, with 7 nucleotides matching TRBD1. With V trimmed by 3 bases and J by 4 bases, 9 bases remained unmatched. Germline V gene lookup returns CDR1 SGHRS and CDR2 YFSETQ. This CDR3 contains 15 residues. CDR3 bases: TGCGCCAGCAGCTGGGACAGTAGGGCCTCAGAGACCCAGTACTTC. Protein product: CASSWDSRASETQYF.

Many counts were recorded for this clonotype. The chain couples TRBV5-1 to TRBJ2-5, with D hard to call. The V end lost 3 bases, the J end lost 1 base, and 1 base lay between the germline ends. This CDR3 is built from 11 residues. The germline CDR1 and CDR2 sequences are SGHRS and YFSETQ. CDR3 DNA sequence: TGCGCCAGCAGCTCCCAAGAGACCCAGTACTTC. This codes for CASSSQETQYF.

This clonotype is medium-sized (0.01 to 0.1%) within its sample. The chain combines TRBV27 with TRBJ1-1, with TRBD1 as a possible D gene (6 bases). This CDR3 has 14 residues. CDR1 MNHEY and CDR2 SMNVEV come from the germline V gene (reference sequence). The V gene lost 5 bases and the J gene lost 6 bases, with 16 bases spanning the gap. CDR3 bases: TGTGCCAGCAGTCCCTCAGGGGAGATGGCTGAAGCTTTCTTT. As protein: CASSPSGEMAEAFF.

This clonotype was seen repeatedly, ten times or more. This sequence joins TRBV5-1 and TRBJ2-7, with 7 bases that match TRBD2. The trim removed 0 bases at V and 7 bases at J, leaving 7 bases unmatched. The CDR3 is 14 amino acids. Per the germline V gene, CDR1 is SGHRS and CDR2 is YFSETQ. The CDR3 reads CASSLAQRGNEQYF. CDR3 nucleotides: TGCGCCAGCAGCTTGGCCCAGCGGGGAAATGAGCAGTACTTC.

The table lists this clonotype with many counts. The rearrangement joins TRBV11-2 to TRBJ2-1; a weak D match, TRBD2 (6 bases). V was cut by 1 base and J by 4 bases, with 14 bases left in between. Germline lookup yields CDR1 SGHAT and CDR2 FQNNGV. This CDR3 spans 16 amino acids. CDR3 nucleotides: TGTGCCAGCAGCTTAGTATCCGGGAGAAGGTACAATGAGCAGTTCTTC. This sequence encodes CASSLVSGRRYNEQFF.

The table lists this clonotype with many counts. For the CDR3, the DNA is TGTGCCAGCACCCTGGGGAGACTGAACTACGAGCAGTACGTC. Translating it yields CASTLGRLNYEQYV. The rearrangement uses TRBV2 and TRBJ2-7, with D possibly TRBD2 on 5 matching bases. CDR3 size: 14 residues. Germline V gives CDR1 SNHLY, CDR2 FYNNEI. The V end lost 7 bases, the J end lost 3 bases, and 16 bases lay between the germline ends.

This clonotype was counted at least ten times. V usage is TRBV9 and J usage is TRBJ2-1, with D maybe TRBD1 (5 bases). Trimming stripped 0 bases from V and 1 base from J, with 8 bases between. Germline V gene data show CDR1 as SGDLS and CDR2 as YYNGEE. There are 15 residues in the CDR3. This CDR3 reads CASSVEGVSYNEQFF. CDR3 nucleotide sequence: TGTGCCAGCAGCGTAGAAGGGGTATCCTACAATGAGCAGTTCTTC.

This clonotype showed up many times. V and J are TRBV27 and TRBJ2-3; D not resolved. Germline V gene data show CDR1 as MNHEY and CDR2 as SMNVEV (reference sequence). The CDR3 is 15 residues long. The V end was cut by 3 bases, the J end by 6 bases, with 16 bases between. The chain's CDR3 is CASSLSLVQTDTQYF. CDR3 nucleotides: TGTGCCAGCAGTTTGTCGCTAGTCCAAACTGATACGCAGTATTTT.

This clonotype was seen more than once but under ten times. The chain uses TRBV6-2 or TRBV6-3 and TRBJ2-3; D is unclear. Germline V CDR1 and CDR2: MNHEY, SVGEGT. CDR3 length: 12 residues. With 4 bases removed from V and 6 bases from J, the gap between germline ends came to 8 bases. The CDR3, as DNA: TGTGCCAGCAGTTCCCCCCGGGATACGCAGTATTTT. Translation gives CASSSPRDTQYF.

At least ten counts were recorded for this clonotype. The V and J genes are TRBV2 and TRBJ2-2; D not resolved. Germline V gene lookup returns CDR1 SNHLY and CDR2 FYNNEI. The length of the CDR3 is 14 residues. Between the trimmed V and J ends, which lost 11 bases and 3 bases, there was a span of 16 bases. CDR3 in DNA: TGTGCCTCCCATGTGTACCCCGACACCGGGGAGCTGTTTTTT. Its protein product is CASHVYPDTGELFF.

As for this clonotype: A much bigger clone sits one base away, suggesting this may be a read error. CDR3 sequence reads: CASSFNGFF. The CDR3 nucleotides are TGTGCCAGCAGTTTTAATGGGTTCTTC. This chain uses TRBV28 with TRBJ2-1; D ambiguous. Germline V gene data show CDR1 as MDHEN and CDR2 as SYDVKM. The CDR3 runs 9 residues. V was trimmed by 3 bases and J by 15 bases, leaving 6 bases between them.

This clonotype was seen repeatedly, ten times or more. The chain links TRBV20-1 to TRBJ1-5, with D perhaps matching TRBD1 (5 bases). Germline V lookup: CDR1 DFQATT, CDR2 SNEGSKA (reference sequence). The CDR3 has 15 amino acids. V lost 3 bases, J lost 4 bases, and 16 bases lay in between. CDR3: CSARTVGAANQPQHF. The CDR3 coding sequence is TGCAGTGCTAGGACGGTCGGGGCCGCGAATCAGCCCCAGCATTTT.

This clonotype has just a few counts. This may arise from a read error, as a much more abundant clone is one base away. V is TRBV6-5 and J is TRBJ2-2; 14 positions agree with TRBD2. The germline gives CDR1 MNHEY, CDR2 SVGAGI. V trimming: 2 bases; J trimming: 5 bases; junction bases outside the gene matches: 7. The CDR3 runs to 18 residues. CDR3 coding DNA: TGTGCCAGCAGTTACAGGACTAGCGGGGGGATCATGACCGGGGAGCTGTTTTTT. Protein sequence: CASSYRTSGGIMTGELFF.

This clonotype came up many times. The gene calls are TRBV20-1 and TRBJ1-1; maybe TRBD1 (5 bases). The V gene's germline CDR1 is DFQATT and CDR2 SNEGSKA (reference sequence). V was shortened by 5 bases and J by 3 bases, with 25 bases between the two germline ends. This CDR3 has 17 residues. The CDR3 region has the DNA TGCAGTGCTCCGAAGACAGTGTTTGACAAGTTGGACACTGAAGCTTTCTTT. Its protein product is CSAPKTVFDKLDTEAFF.

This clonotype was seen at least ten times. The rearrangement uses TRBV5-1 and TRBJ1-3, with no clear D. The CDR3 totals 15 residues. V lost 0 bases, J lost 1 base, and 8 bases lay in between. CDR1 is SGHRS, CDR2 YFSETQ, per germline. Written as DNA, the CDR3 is TGCGCCAGCAGCTTGGAGGGTCTTTCTGGAAACACCATATATTTT. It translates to CASSLEGLSGNTIYF.

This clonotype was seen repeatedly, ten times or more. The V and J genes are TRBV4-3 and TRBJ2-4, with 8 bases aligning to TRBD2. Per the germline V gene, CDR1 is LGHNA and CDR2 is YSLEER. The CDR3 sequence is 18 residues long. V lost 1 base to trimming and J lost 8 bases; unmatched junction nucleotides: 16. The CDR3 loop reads CASSQGHGRASIGDIQYF. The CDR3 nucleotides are TGCGCCAGCAGCCAAGGGCACGGGAGGGCATCCATCGGAGACATTCAGTACTTC.

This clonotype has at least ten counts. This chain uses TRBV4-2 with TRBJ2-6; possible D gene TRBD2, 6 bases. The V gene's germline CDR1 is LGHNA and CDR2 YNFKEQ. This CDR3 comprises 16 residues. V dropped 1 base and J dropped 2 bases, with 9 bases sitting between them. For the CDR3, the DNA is TGTGCCAGCAGCCAAGTGGGAGGCGCTGGGGCCAACGTCCTGACTTTC. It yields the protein CASSQVGGAGANVLTF.

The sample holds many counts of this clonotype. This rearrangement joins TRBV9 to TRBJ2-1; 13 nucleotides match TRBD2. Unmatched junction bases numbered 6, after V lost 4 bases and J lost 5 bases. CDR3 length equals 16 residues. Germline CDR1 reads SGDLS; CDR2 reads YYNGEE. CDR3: CASSSGLAGTNNEQFF. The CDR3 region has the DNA TGTGCCAGCAGCTCGGGACTAGCGGGAACCAACAATGAGCAGTTCTTC.

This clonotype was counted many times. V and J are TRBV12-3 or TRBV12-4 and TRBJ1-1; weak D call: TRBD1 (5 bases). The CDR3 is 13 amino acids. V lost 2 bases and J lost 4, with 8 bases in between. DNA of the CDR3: TGTGCCAGCAGTTTATTTCAGGGCACTGAAGCTTTCTTT. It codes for CASSLFQGTEAFF.

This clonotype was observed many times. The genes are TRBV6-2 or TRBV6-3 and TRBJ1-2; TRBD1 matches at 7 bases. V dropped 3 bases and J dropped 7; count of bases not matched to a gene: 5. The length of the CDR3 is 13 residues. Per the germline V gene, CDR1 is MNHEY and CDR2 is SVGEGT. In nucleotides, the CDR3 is TGTGCCAGCAGTTATGGAGGGGGCATTGGCTACACCTTC. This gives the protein CASSYGGGIGYTF.

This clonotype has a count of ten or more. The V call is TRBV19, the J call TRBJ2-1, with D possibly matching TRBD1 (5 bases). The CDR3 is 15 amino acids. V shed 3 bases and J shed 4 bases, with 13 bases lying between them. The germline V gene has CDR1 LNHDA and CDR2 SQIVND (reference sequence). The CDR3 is CASSIGTGSYNEQFF. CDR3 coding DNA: TGTGCCAGTAGTATCGGAACAGGATCTTACAATGAGCAGTTCTTC.

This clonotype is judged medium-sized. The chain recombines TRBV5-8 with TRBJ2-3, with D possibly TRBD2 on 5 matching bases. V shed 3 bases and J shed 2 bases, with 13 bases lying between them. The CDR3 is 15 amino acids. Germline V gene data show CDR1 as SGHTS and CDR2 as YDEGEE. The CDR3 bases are TGTGCCAGCAGCTCCTTCTCGGGGAACACAGATACGCAGTATTTT. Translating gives CASSSFSGNTDTQYF.